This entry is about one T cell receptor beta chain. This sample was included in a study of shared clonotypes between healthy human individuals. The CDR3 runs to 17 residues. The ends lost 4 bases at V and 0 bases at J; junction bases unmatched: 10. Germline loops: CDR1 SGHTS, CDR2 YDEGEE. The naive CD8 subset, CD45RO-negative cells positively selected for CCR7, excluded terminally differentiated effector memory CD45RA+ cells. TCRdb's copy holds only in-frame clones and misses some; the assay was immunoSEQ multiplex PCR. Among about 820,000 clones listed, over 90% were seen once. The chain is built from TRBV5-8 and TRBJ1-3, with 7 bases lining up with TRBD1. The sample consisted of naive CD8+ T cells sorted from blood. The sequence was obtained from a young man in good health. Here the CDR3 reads CASSGRDRGFSGNTIYF. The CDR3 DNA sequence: TGTGCCAGCAGCGGTCGGGACAGAGGGTTCTCTGGAAACACCATATATTTT.